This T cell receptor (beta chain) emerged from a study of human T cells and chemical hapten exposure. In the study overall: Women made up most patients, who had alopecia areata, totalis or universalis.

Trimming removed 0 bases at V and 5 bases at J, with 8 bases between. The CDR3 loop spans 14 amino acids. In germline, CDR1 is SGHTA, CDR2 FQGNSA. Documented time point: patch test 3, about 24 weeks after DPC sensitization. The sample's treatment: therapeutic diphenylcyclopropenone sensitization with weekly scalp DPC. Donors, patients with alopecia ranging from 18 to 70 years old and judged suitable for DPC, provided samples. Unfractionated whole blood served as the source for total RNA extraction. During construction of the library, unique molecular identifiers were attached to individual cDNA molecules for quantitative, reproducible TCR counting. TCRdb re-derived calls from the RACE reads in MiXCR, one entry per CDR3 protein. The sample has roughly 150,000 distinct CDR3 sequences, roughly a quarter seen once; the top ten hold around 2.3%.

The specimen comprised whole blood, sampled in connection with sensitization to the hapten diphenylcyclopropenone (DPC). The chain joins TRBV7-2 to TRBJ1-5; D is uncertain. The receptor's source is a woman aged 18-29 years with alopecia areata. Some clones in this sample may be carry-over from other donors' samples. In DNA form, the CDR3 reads TGTGCCAGCAGCTTAGCGCTTAAGGATCAGCCCCAGCATTTT. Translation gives CASSLALKDQPQHF.